One and the same sample provided the 20 T cell receptor beta chains below, sequenced in a study of OX40 agonist ivuxolimab in advanced cancers. TCRdb keeps only in-frame clones here, not all; method: immunoSEQ multiplex PCR. The table has around 19,000 clones, 85% to 90% seen once. The sequencing here drew on CD4+ or CD8+ T cells sorted from blood, taken in a trial of the OX40 agonist ivuxolimab. The receptors derive from an adult with an advanced solid tumor such as melanoma, head and neck, liver or kidney cancer.

CDR3 loop: CASSVGDSGGYTF. The CDR3 DNA sequence: TGTGCCAGCAGCGTAGGTGACAGCGGGGGCTACACCTTC. This chain joins TRBV9 and TRBJ1-2; maybe TRBD1 (5 bases). The V and J ends lost 0 bases and 8 bases respectively, with 11 bases between them. The CDR3 length is 13 residues. Germline-derived CDR1 and CDR2 are SGDLS and YYNGEE.

The V gene is TRBV6-5, the J gene TRBJ2-3, with D possibly TRBD1 on 5 matching bases. CDR1 and CDR2 from the germline V gene are MNHEY and SVGAGI. V gave up 3 bases and J gave up 5 bases, with 9 bases separating them. The CDR3 covers 13 residues. CDR3 in amino acids: CASSYGAVDTQYF. The CDR3 bases are TGTGCCAGCAGTTATGGGGCCGTAGATACGCAGTATTTT.

The gene calls are TRBV28 and TRBJ1-6; 7 positions match TRBD1. CDR3 length: 17 amino acids. The V gene end was trimmed by 7 bases and the J gene end by 0 bases; junction bases not matched to a gene: 9. Germline V CDR1 and CDR2: MDHEN, SYDVKM. The CDR3 DNA follows: TGTGCCAGCACGATAACAGGGGACAGCTCCTATAATTCACCCCTCCACTTT. This sequence encodes CASTITGDSSYNSPLHF.

This clone came up once. The rearrangement links TRBV25-1 to TRBJ2-7, with D uncertain. Germline V gene data show CDR1 as MGHDK and CDR2 as SYGVNS. V was trimmed by 0 bases and J by 5 bases, leaving 2 bases between them. The CDR3 totals 11 residues. The DNA of the CDR3 is TGTGCCAGCAGTGAATACGACGAGCAGTACTTC. The encoded protein is CASSEYDEQYF.

This clone showed up just a few times. The chain recombines TRBV29-1 with TRBJ2-3; 7 bases match TRBD1. Per the germline V gene, CDR1 is SQVTM and CDR2 is ANQGSEA. This CDR3 is built from 17 residues. The ends lost 0 bases at V and 0 bases at J; junction bases unmatched: 9. CDR3 in amino acids: CSVEDVLGQKSTDTQYF. CDR3 bases: TGCAGCGTTGAAGACGTTTTGGGACAGAAGAGCACAGATACGCAGTATTTT.

The chain is built from TRBV28 and TRBJ1-5; weak D call: TRBD1 (6 bases). Germline CDR1 reads MDHEN; CDR2 reads SYDVKM. V was pared by 5 bases and J by 7 bases, with 9 bases between. The CDR3 contains 12 residues. CDR3 sequence reads: CASSERGQPQHF. CDR3 nucleotide sequence: TGTGCCAGCAGTGAGAGGGGGCAGCCCCAGCATTTT.

This chain connects TRBV7-2 to TRBJ2-3; 9 nucleotides match TRBD2. The germline V gene encodes CDR1 SGHTA and CDR2 FQGNSA. This CDR3 has 18 residues. Trimming removed 8 bases from V and 2 bases from J; junction bases left unmatched: 17. The CDR3 nucleotides are TGTGCCAGCTGCCGGGGGCGGGAGGGCCTTCTCGACACAGATACGCAGTATTTT. Translation gives CASCRGREGLLDTDTQYF.

The rearrangement uses TRBV11-2 and TRBJ2-3; D is perhaps TRBD1 (6 bases). V gave up 2 bases and J gave up 3 bases, with 18 bases separating them. The CDR3 is 17 residues long. CDR1 is SGHAT and CDR2 is FQNNGV in the germline V gene. CDR3 coding DNA: TGTGCCAGCAGCTTATCGGGCGCAGGGGCTAATACAGATACGCAGTATTTT. It is translated as CASSLSGAGANTDTQYF.

The chain has TRBV27 and TRBJ2-1, with 10 bases identical to TRBD2. The V gene end was trimmed by 2 bases and the J gene end by 9 bases; junction bases not matched to a gene: 7. The germline V gene has CDR1 MNHEY and CDR2 SMNVEV (reference sequence). The CDR3 is 15 amino acids. DNA of the CDR3: TGTGCCAGCAGTTTAGCTGCTAGCGGGAGCACTGAGCAGTTCTTC. It codes for CASSLAASGSTEQFF.

This chain uses TRBV29-1 with TRBJ2-7; 13 bases are shared with TRBD2. This CDR3 contains 15 residues. Trimming took 2 bases from V and 11 from J; bases not matched to a gene: 12. The V gene's germline CDR1 is SQVTM and CDR2 ANQGSEA. The CDR3 sequence is CSVETANGLAGAKYF. CDR3 bases: TGCAGCGTTGAAACAGCAAACGGACTAGCGGGAGCCAAGTACTTC.

This chain connects TRBV6-1 to TRBJ1-1; no clear D. The V and J ends lost 3 bases and 3 bases respectively, with 20 bases between them. The length of the CDR3 is 17 residues. CDR1 is MNHNS, CDR2 SASEGT, per germline. CDR3 nucleotides: TGTGCCAGCAGTGACCGTCTTGTTGGGGATATCGACACTGAAGCTTTCTTT. Translating gives CASSDRLVGDIDTEAFF.

The chain has TRBV7-3 and TRBJ2-1, with D perhaps matching TRBD1 (7 bases). CDR1 and CDR2 (germline): SGHTA, FQGTGA. V was clipped by 5 bases and J by 5 bases, with 10 bases between them. The CDR3 is 13 residues long. CDR3 coding DNA: TGTGCCAGCAGCGGGGGGACAGACAATGAGCAGTTCTTC. Protein product: CASSGGTDNEQFF.

The chain links TRBV11-2 to TRBJ2-1, with TRBD2 matching over 8 bases. Germline assignment: CDR1 SGHAT and CDR2 FQNNGV. The CDR3 spans 15 residues. V lost 1 base to trimming and J lost 4 bases; unmatched junction nucleotides: 3. For the CDR3, the DNA is TGTGCCAGCAGCTTAGGGCGGGGGGTTTACAATGAGCAGTTCTTC. Its translation: CASSLGRGVYNEQFF.

In this sample, this clone turned up a few times. The chain is built from TRBV2 and TRBJ1-1, with TRBD1 as a possible D gene (5 bases). Trimming stripped 5 bases from V and 2 bases from J, with 12 bases between. The CDR3 loop spans 14 amino acids. Germline V gene lookup returns CDR1 SNHLY and CDR2 FYNNEI. The CDR3 is CASSPDSLNTEAFF. The CDR3 nucleotides read TGTGCCAGCAGTCCCGACAGCCTAAACACTGAAGCTTTCTTT.

As to this clone: One end of the junction varies from germline; a read error may be responsible. The rearrangement joins TRBV4-2 to TRBJ1-4, with unresolved D. The CDR3 contains 12 residues. Germline CDR1 LGHNA, CDR2 YNFKEQ. DNA of the CDR3: TGTGCCAGCAGGGGCTCTAACGAAAAACTGTTTTTT. Encoded protein: CASRGSNEKLFF.

The rearrangement uses TRBV29-1 and TRBJ1-1; D gene unclear. This CDR3 is 13 amino acids long. Per germline, CDR1 SQVTM and CDR2 ANQGSEA. V lost 5 bases to trimming and J lost 1 base, with 11 bases between them. The CDR3 spells CSVWVDANTEAFF. CDR3 coding DNA: TGCAGCGTTTGGGTGGACGCGAACACTGAAGCTTTCTTT.

The rearrangement links TRBV10-3 to TRBJ1-2, with D perhaps matching TRBD1 (6 bases). The CDR3 is made up of 12 amino acids. The ends were cut back, 4 bases at V and 7 bases at J, with 10 bases in the middle. Germline assignment: CDR1 ENHRY and CDR2 SYGVKD. CDR3 nucleotide sequence: TGTGCCATCAGTGCAGGGGCTTTTGGCTACACCTTC. Its translation is CAISAGAFGYTF.

The chain couples TRBV9 to TRBJ2-1; D ambiguous. Deletions cut 4 bases from V and 5 bases from J, with 7 bases between. This CDR3 comprises 12 residues. Per the germline V gene, CDR1 is SGDLS and CDR2 is YYNGEE. The CDR3 loop reads CASSRPDNEQFF. Written as DNA, the CDR3 is TGTGCCAGCAGCCGCCCGGACAATGAGCAGTTCTTC.

The chain combines TRBV5-1 with TRBJ2-7; D not resolved. Trimming pared 4 bases from V and 2 bases from J, leaving 4 bases between. CDR3 length: 11 residues. The germline gives CDR1 SGHRS, CDR2 YFSETQ. DNA for the CDR3: TGCGCCAGCAGCGTGACCTACGAGCAGTACTTC. Its translation is CASSVTYEQYF.

The gene calls are TRBV5-6 and TRBJ1-2; D is perhaps TRBD1 (6 bases). The CDR3 consists of 14 residues. Trimming pared 7 bases from V and 4 bases from J, leaving 17 bases between. Germline CDR1 SGHDT, CDR2 YYEEEE. The CDR3 DNA sequence: TGTGCCAGCTTAGGGGGGGCCGGGGGCTATGGCTACACCTTC. Translation gives CASLGGAGGYGYTF.